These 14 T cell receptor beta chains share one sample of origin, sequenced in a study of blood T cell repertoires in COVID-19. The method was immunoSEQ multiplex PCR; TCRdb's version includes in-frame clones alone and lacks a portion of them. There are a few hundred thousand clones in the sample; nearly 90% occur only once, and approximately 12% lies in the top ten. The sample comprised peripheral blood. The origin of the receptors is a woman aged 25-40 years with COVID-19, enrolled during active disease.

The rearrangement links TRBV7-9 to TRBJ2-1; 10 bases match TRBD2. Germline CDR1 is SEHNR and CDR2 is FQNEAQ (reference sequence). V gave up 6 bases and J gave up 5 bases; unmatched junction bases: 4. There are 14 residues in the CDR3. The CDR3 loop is CASRSGGANNEQFF. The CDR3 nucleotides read TGTGCCAGCAGGAGCGGGGGGGCTAACAATGAGCAGTTCTTC.

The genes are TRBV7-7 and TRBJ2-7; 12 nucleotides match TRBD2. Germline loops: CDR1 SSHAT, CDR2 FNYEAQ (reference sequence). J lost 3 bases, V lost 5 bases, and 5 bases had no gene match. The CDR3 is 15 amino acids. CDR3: CASSELAGGIYEQYF. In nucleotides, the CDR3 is TGTGCCAGCAGCGAACTAGCGGGGGGTATCTACGAGCAGTACTTC.

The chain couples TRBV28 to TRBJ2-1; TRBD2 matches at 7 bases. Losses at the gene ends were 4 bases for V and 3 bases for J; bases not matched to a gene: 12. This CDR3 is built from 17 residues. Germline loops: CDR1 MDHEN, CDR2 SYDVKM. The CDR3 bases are TGTGCCAGCAGTTCCGGCTCGGCGGGGGAGCACTACAATGAGCAGTTCTTC. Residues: CASSSGSAGEHYNEQFF.

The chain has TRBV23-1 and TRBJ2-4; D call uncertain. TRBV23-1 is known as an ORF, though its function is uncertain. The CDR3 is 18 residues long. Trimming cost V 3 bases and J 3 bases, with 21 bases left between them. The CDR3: CASSHPDTIRGYKNIQYF. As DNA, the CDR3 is TGCGCCAGCAGTCATCCCGACACCATTCGTGGGTACAAAAACATTCAGTACTTC.

CDR3 nucleotides: TGTGCCAGCAGTTTCCTGGGACAGGGGGACTATGGCTACACCTTC. Translation: CASSFLGQGDYGYTF. This chain links TRBV27 with TRBJ1-2; TRBD1 matches at 11 bases. Germline V gene sequence: CDR1 MNHEY, CDR2 SMNVEV (reference sequence). V shed 3 bases and J 3 bases; nucleotides not matched to a gene: 3. The length of the CDR3 is 15 residues.

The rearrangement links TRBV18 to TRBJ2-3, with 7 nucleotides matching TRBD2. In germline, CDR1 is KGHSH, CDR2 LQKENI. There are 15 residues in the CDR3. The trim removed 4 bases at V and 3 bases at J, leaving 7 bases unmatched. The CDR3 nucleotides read TGTGCCAGCTCACTACTAAGCGGGGAAACAGATACGCAGTATTTT. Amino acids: CASSLLSGETDTQYF.

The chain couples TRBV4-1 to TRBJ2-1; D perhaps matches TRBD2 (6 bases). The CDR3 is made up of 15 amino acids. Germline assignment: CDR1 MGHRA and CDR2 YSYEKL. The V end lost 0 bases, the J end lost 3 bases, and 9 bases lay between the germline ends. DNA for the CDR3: TGCGCCAGCAGCCAAGATACCGGGGGCTACAATGAGCAGTTCTTC. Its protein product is CASSQDTGGYNEQFF.

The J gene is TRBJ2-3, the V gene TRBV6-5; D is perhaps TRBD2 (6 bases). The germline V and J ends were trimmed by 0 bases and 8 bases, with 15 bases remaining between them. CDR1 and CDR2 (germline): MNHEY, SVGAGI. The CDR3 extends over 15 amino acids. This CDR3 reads CASSYSRLGLSTQYF. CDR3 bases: TGTGCCAGCAGTTACTCTCGCCTGGGACTTTCTACGCAGTATTTT.

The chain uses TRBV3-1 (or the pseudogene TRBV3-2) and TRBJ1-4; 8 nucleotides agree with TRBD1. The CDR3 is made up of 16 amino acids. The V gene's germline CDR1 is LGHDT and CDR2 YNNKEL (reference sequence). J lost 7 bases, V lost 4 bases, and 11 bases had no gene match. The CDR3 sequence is CASSPQGALKGEKLFF. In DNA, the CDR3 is TGTGCCAGCAGCCCTCAGGGGGCGCTTAAAGGTGAAAAACTGTTTTTT.

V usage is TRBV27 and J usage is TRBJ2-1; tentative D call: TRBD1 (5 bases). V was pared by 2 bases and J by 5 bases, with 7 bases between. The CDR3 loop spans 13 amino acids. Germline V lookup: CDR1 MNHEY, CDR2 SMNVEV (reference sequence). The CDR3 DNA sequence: TGTGCCAGCAGTTTAGACAGAGACAATGAGCAGTTCTTC. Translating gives CASSLDRDNEQFF.

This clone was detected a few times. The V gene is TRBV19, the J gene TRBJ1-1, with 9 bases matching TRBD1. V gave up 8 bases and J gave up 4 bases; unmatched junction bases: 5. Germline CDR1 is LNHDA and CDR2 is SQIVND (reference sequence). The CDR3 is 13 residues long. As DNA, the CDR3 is TGTGCCAGTGCACAGGGGGCTAGCACTGAAGCTTTCTTT. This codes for CASAQGASTEAFF.

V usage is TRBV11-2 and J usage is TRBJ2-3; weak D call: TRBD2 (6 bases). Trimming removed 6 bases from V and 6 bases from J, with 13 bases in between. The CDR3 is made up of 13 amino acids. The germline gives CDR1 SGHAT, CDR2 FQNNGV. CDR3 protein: CASSSTRVDTQYF. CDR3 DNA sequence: TGTGCCAGCAGTTCGACTAGGGTGGATACGCAGTATTTT.

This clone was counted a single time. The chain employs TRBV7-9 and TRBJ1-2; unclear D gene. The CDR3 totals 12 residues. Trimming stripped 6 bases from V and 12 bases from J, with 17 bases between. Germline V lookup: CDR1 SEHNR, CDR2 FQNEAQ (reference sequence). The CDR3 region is CASSTLSVTHTF. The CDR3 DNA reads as TGTGCCAGCAGTACCCTCAGTGTTACCCACACCTTC.

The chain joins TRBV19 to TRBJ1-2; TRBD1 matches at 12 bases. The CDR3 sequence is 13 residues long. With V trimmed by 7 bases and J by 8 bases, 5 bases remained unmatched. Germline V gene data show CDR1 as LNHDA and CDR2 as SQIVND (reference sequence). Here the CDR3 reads CASTTGTGGGYTF. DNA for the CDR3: TGTGCCAGTACTACAGGGACAGGGGGCGGCTACACCTTC. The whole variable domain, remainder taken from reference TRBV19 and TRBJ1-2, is DGGITQSPKYLFRKEGQNVTLSCEQNLNHDAMYWYRQDPGQGLRLIYYSQIVNDFQKGDIAEGYSVSREKKESFPLTVTSAQKNPTAFYLCASTTGTGGGYTFGSGTRLTVV.